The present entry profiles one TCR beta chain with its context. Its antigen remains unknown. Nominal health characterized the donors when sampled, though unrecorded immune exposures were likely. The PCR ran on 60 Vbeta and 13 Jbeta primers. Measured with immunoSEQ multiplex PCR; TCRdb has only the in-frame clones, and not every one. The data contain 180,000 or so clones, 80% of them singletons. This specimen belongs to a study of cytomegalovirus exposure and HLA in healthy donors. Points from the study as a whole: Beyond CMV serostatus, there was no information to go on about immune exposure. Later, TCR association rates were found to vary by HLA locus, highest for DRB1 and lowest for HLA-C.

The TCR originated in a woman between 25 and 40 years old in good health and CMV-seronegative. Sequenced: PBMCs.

In nucleotides, the CDR3 is TGTGCCAGCAGCGTAGCCCCCCGGACAGGGACCAGCGAGCAGTACTTC. Its translation is CASSVAPRTGTSEQYF. V gene TRBV9 combines with J gene TRBJ2-7; 8 bases are a match to TRBD1. The CDR3 extends over 16 amino acids. Unmatched junction bases numbered 11, after V lost 0 bases and J lost 6 bases. CDR1 and CDR2 (germline): SGDLS, YYNGEE.